Below, 25 T cell receptor beta chains from the same sample are listed, as sequenced in a study of CD8 T cells in Susac syndrome. The authors reverse transcribed about 0.5 to 1 ug RNA with random hexamers. MiXCR, applied by TCRdb to the immunoSEQ multiplex PCR reads, yields one record per CDR3 protein. Of tens of thousands of distinct CDR3 sequences listed, around 94% were seen once; the top ten hold roughly 1%. Sequencing input: CD8+ T cells from PBMCs. Receptors originate from a human donor with Susac syndrome.

The rearrangement uses TRBV2 and TRBJ2-2; tentative D call: TRBD1 (6 bases). This CDR3 has 16 amino acids. Trimming pared 4 bases from V and 0 bases from J, leaving 12 bases between. Germline V gene data show CDR1 as SNHLY and CDR2 as FYNNEI. CDR3 residues: CASSGGGGPNTGELFF. CDR3 nucleotides: TGTGCCAGCAGTGGAGGGGGTGGCCCGAACACCGGGGAGCTGTTTTTT.

V is TRBV30 and J is TRBJ2-2; D gene uncertain. V dropped 2 bases and J dropped 9 bases, with 7 bases sitting between them. This CDR3 contains 11 residues. Germline CDR1 and CDR2: GTSNPN and SVGIG (reference sequence). Here the CDR3 DNA reads TGTGCCTGGAGTACTGCGAGGGAGCTGTTTTTT. Translated: CAWSTARELFF.

The chain combines TRBV11-1 with TRBJ2-7; D might be TRBD1 or TRBD2, each matching 5 bases. Germline CDR1 and CDR2: SGHAT and FQDESV (reference sequence). V was clipped by 5 bases and J by 0 bases, with 11 bases between them. The CDR3 sequence is 14 residues long. The CDR3: CASSTRTPSYEQYF. CDR3 DNA sequence: TGTGCCAGCAGCACTAGGACACCCTCCTACGAGCAGTACTTC.

This rearrangement joins TRBV12-5 to TRBJ2-3, with 8 bases lining up with TRBD2. J lost 4 bases, V lost 4 bases, and 10 bases had no gene match. The CDR3 loop spans 16 amino acids. The V gene's germline CDR1 is LGHNT and CDR2 FRNRAP. CDR3 bases: TGTGCTAGTGGTTCATACCCGGGAGGGTGGCCAGATACGCAGTATTTT. Protein: CASGSYPGGWPDTQYF.

The V gene is TRBV2, the J gene TRBJ2-7; 7 bases are shared with TRBD2. With V trimmed by 4 bases and J by 0 bases, 6 bases remained unmatched. CDR3 length: 15 amino acids. CDR1 SNHLY and CDR2 FYNNEI come from the germline V gene. CDR3 coding DNA: TGTGCCAGCAGTGGCTGGGAGGGGTCCTCCTACGAGCAGTACTTC. It yields the protein CASSGWEGSSYEQYF.

V usage is TRBV18 and J usage is TRBJ2-1; possibly TRBD2 for D (5 bases). Germline CDR1 is KGHSH and CDR2 is LQKENI. The CDR3 extends over 11 amino acids. The V gene lost 3 bases and the J gene lost 15 bases, with 12 bases spanning the gap. CDR3 amino acids: CASSPEPGMFF. The CDR3 DNA reads as TGTGCCAGCTCACCCGAGCCCGGGATGTTCTTC.

This sequence joins TRBV28 and TRBJ2-5; TRBD2 agrees at 7 bases. Trimming took 6 bases from V and 2 from J; bases not matched to a gene: 18. CDR1 is MDHEN and CDR2 is SYDVKM in the germline V gene. The CDR3 length is 18 residues. The CDR3 loop reads CASSPLASGRHRQETQYF. The CDR3 nucleotides read TGTGCCAGCAGCCCGCTGGCTAGCGGAAGACACAGACAAGAGACCCAGTACTTC.

This sequence joins TRBV5-1 and TRBJ2-1; unclear D gene. CDR3 length: 12 residues. CDR1 is SGHRS and CDR2 is YFSETQ in the germline V gene. The V and J ends lost 0 bases and 9 bases respectively, with 7 bases between them. Here the CDR3 reads CASSLGIGEQFF. In DNA form, the CDR3 reads TGCGCCAGCAGCTTGGGGATTGGTGAGCAGTTCTTC.

V and J are TRBV6-2 or TRBV6-3 and TRBJ2-1; 10 nucleotides match TRBD2. The CDR3 contains 14 residues. The V gene's germline CDR1 is MNHEY and CDR2 SVGEGT. Trimming at V came to 7 bases and at J to 8 bases, leaving 8 bases not matched to a gene. DNA of the CDR3: TGTGCCAGCAAGGGGGGGACTAGCGTCTATGAGCAGTTCTTC. Protein: CASKGGTSVYEQFF.

The chain recombines TRBV7-9 with TRBJ1-5, with a weak D call TRBD1 (5 bases). V was pared by 6 bases and J by 0 bases, with 9 bases between. This CDR3 is built from 14 residues. CDR1 is SEHNR and CDR2 is FQNEAQ in the germline V gene (reference sequence). The CDR3 DNA follows: TGTGCCAGCAGTGAGGGGTATAGCAATCAGCCCCAGCATTTT. This gives the protein CASSEGYSNQPQHF.

This chain connects TRBV12-3 or TRBV12-4 to TRBJ1-2, with D possibly being TRBD1 (5 bases). The germline V and J ends were trimmed by 3 bases and 5 bases, with 13 bases remaining between them. CDR3 length equals 14 residues. CDR3 sequence reads: CASSFTRGPYGYTF. CDR3 DNA: TGTGCCAGCAGTTTTACCCGGGGACCATATGGCTACACCTTC.

This clonotype showed up just once. The chain combines TRBV27 with TRBJ2-7; the D gene is possibly TRBD1 (5 bases). The V end was cut by 4 bases, the J end by 3 bases, with 19 bases between. The CDR3 totals 16 residues. The germline V gene has CDR1 MNHEY and CDR2 SMNVEV (reference sequence). The CDR3 loop reads CASSWTYEIGHYEQYF. CDR3 nucleotides: TGTGCCAGCAGTTGGACATACGAAATTGGACACTACGAGCAGTACTTC.

This chain connects TRBV5-1 to TRBJ1-5, with D possibly matching TRBD1 (5 bases). V was trimmed by 4 bases and J by 3 bases, leaving 11 bases between them. From germline, CDR1 is SGHRS and CDR2 YFSETQ. The CDR3 extends over 14 amino acids. The CDR3 loop is CASSQDSSNQPQHF. The DNA for the CDR3 is TGCGCCAGCAGCCAAGACAGTTCCAATCAGCCCCAGCATTTT.

CDR3 sequence reads: CASSQKTGEGSYNEQFF. The CDR3 nucleotides read TGTGCCAGCAGCCAAAAAACGGGAGAGGGCTCCTACAATGAGCAGTTCTTC. The chain carries TRBV4-2 and TRBJ2-1; tentatively, D is TRBD2 (6 bases). The CDR3 covers 17 residues. CDR1 and CDR2 (germline): LGHNA, YNFKEQ. The V end was cut by 2 bases, the J end by 0 bases, with 14 bases between.

The chain employs TRBV20-1 and TRBJ2-1, with D maybe TRBD1 (5 bases). Germline lookup yields CDR1 DFQATT and CDR2 SNEGSKA (reference sequence). CDR3 length: 13 amino acids. The V and J ends lost 3 bases and 2 bases respectively, with 8 bases between them. CDR3: CSASMDTYNEQFF. CDR3 DNA: TGCAGTGCTAGTATGGACACCTACAATGAGCAGTTCTTC.

The V and J genes are TRBV6-5 and TRBJ2-3, with D tentatively TRBD2 (6 bases). V was trimmed by 4 bases and J by 7 bases, leaving 24 bases between them. Germline values: CDR1 MNHEY, CDR2 SVGAGI. The CDR3 consists of 17 residues. CDR3 nucleotides: TGTGCCAGCAGTTCACCTTTCGGGCGGGAAGAAACGAATACGCAGTATTTT. Translated, it gives CASSSPFGREETNTQYF.

V and J are TRBV13 and TRBJ2-7; 10 positions agree with TRBD2. V dropped 5 bases and J dropped 0; count of bases not matched to a gene: 7. The germline gives CDR1 PRHDT, CDR2 FYEKMQ (reference sequence). The CDR3 contains 16 residues. This CDR3 is CASSASLAGPSYEQYF. In DNA form, the CDR3 reads TGTGCCAGCAGCGCCTCACTAGCGGGACCCTCCTACGAGCAGTACTTC.

This chain links TRBV7-8 with TRBJ2-2, with TRBD2 as a possible D gene (6 bases). The germline V gene has CDR1 SGHVS and CDR2 FQNEAQ. Trimming took 3 bases from V and 7 from J, leaving 18 bases between them. The CDR3 consists of 16 residues. The CDR3 is CASSFQRGSSRGELFF. CDR3 nucleotides: TGTGCCAGCAGCTTCCAACGGGGGAGTAGTCGCGGGGAGCTGTTTTTT.

The gene calls are TRBV24-1 and TRBJ2-3; D call uncertain. Trimming cost V 1 base and J 1 base, with 8 bases left between them. This CDR3 has 15 amino acids. CDR1 is KGHDR, CDR2 SFDVKD, per germline. Written as DNA, the CDR3 is TGTGCCACCAGTGATTTTGGGCAGGGCACAGATACGCAGTATTTT. Its protein product is CATSDFGQGTDTQYF.

The DNA for the CDR3 is TGTGCCAGCAGCTTGGGACTGGACTACACAGATACGCAGTATTTT. Encoded protein: CASSLGLDYTDTQYF. The chain couples TRBV7-9 to TRBJ2-3; a weak D match, TRBD2 (6 bases). Germline V gene data show CDR1 as SEHNR and CDR2 as FQNEAQ (reference sequence). This CDR3 is 15 amino acids long. V shed 3 bases and J shed 2 bases, with 12 bases lying between them.

This clonotype appeared a single time. V and J are TRBV6-6 and TRBJ2-5, with D perhaps matching TRBD1 or TRBD2 (5 bases each). Germline values: CDR1 MNHNY, CDR2 SVGAGI (reference sequence). V was pared by 10 bases and J by 5 bases, with 17 bases between. The CDR3 is made up of 13 amino acids. The CDR3 sequence: CATRTGRWETQYF. The CDR3 coding sequence is TGTGCCACACGAACGGGACGATGGGAGACCCAGTACTTC.

The rearrangement uses TRBV27 and TRBJ2-1; 9 bases agree with TRBD1. Trimming at V came to 5 bases and at J to 5 bases, leaving 7 bases not matched to a gene. The CDR3 runs to 15 residues. CDR1 is MNHEY, CDR2 SMNVEV, per germline (reference sequence). CDR3 nucleotides: TGTGCCAGCAGTCCCTCGTGGGACAGGGACAATGAGCAGTTCTTC. It is translated as CASSPSWDRDNEQFF.

The CDR3 nucleotides are TGTGCCAGCACCACAGGAGCGGGCAATGAGCAGTTCTTC. Its translation: CASTTGAGNEQFF. This chain uses TRBV5-6 with TRBJ2-1; D is perhaps TRBD2 (6 bases). Trimming removed 6 bases from V and 6 bases from J, with 13 bases in between. The CDR3 totals 13 residues. The germline V gene encodes CDR1 SGHDT and CDR2 YYEEEE.

The chain recombines TRBV12-3 or TRBV12-4 with TRBJ1-5; tentative D call: TRBD1 (5 bases). V lost 4 bases to trimming and J lost 11 bases, with 15 bases between them. The CDR3 is made up of 13 amino acids. The CDR3 is CASSSLKGFSQHF. The CDR3 nucleotides read TGTGCCAGCAGTTCCCTTAAGGGGTTCTCCCAGCATTTT.

The V gene is TRBV30, the J gene TRBJ1-4; 9 nucleotides align to TRBD1. The CDR3 covers 13 residues. Per the germline V gene, CDR1 is GTSNPN and CDR2 is SVGIG (reference sequence). The junction had 2 bases not matched to a gene; V was cut back by 4 bases and J by 5 bases. DNA of the CDR3: TGTGCCTGGACCGGGACAGGGAATGAAAAACTGTTTTTT. Translating it yields CAWTGTGNEKLFF. Full variable domain (remainder filled in from reference TRBV30 and TRBJ1-4): SQTIHQWPATLVQPVGSPLSLECTVEGTSNPNLYWYRQAAGRGLQLLFYSVGIGQISSEVPQNLSASRPQDRQFILSSKKLLLSDSGFYLCAWTGTGNEKLFFGSGTQLSVL.